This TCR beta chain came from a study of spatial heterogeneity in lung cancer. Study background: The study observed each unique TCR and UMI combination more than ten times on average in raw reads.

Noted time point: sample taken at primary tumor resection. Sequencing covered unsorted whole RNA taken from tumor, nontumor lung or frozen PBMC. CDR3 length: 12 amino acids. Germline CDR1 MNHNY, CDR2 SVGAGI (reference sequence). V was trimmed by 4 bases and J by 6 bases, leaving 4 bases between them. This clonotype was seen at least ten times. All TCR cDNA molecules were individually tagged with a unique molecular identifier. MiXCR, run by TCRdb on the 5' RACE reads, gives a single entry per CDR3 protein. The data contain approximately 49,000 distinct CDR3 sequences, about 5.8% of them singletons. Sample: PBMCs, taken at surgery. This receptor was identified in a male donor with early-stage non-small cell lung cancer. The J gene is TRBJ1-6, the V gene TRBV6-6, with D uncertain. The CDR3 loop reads CASSSSNSPLHF. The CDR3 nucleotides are TGTGCCAGCAGTTCAAGTAATTCACCCCTCCACTTT.